This entry describes one T cell receptor beta chain. Its cognate antigen is unknown. Separation from the roughly 670-subject first cohort characterized the roughly 130-subject validation cohort, to which the donors belonged. The data stem from a study of cytomegalovirus exposure and HLA in healthy donors. Study-wide background: The 90 to 150 validation repertoires used a platform that matched the one used for the 600 to 750 first-cohort repertoires, as a later analysis reported.

This CDR3 has 17 amino acids. Germline V CDR1 and CDR2: LGHNT, FRNRAP. The V gene lost 2 bases and the J gene lost 1 base, with 18 bases spanning the gap. Findings and caveats of the study: Researchers catalogued about 160 TCR beta chains as cytomegalovirus-associated.

Libraries were prepared by immunoSEQ multiplex PCR; TCRdb keeps only in-frame clonotypes and omits some of them. The table records fewer than 200,000 clones, around 88% of them present only once. The chain couples TRBV12-5 to TRBJ2-7, with a weak D call TRBD2 (6 bases). This TCR came from a woman younger than 30 in good health and CMV-seronegative. The sequencing input was PBMCs. As DNA, the CDR3 is TGTGCTAGTGGTTTGCCGCGACCCGGGACTGGGTCCTACGAGCAGTACTTC. Protein: CASGLPRPGTGSYEQYF.